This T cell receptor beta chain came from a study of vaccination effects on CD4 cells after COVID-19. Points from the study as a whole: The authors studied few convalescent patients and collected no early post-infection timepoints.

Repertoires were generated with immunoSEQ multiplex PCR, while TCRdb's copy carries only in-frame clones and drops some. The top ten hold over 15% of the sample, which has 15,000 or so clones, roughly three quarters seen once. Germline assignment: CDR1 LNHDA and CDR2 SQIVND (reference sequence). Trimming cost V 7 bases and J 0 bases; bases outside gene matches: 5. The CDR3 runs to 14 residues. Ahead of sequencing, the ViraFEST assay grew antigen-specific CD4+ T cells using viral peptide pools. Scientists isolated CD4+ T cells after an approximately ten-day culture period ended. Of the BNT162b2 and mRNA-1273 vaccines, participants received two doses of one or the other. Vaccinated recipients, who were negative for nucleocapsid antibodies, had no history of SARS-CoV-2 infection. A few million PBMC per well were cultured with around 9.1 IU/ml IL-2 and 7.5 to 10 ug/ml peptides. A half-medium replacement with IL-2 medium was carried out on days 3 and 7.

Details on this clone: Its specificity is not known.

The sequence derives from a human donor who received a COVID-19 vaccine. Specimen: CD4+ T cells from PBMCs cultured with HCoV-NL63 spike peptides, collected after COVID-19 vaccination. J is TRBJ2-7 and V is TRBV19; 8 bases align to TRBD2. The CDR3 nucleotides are TGTGCCAGTACGCCCGGGGGGGTCTCCTACGAGCAGTACTTC. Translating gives CASTPGGVSYEQYF.